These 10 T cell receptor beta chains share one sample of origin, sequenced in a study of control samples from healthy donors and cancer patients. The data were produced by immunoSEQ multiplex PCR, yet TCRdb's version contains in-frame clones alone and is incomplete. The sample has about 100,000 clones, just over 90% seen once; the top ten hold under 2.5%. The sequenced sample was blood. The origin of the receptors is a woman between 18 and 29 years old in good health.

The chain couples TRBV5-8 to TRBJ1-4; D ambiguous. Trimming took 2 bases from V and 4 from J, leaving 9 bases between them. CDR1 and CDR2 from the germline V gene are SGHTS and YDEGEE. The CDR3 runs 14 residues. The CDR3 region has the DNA TGTGCCAGCAGCTTAGAAGCTCGTAATGAAAAACTGTTTTTT. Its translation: CASSLEARNEKLFF.

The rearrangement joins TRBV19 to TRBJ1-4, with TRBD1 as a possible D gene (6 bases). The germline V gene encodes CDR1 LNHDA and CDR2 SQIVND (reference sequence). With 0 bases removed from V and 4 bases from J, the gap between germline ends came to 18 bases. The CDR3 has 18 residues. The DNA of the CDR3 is TGTGCCAGTAGTATAGATCCCCCGGGACACCGCCTTAATGAAAAACTGTTTTTT. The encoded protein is CASSIDPPGHRLNEKLFF.

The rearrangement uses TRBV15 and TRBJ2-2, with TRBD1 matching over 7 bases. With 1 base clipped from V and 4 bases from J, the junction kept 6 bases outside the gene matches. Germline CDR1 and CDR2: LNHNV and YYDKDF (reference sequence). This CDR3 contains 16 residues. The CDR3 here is CATSRGTGSGTGELFF. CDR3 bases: TGTGCCACCAGCAGAGGGACAGGATCGGGCACCGGGGAGCTGTTTTTT.

Here the CDR3 reads CASSEQDTGELFF. For the CDR3, the DNA is TGTGCCAGCAGTGAACAGGACACCGGGGAGCTGTTTTTT. This chain connects TRBV6-4 to TRBJ2-2; perhaps TRBD1 as D (5 bases). The CDR3 runs to 13 residues. Germline V gene data show CDR1 as MRHNA and CDR2 as SNTAGT. Trimming removed 3 bases at V and 3 bases at J, with 5 bases between.

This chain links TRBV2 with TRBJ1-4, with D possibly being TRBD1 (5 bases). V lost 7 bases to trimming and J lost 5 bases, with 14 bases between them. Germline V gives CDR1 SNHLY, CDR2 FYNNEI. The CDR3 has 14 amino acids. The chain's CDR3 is CASNEGRVNEKLFF. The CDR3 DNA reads TGTGCCAGCAACGAGGGCAGGGTAAATGAAAAACTGTTTTTT.

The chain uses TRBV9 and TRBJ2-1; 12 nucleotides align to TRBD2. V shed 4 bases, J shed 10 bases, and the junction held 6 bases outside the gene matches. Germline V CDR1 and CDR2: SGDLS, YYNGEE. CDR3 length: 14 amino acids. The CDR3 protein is CASSTGLAGEEQFF. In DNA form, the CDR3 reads TGTGCCAGCAGCACGGGACTAGCGGGTGAAGAGCAGTTCTTC. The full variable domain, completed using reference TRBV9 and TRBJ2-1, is DSGVTQTPKHLITATGQRVTLRCSPRSGDLSVYWYQQSLDQGLQFLIQYYNGEERAKGNILERFSAQQFPDLHSELNLSSLELGDSALYFCASSTGLAGEEQFFGPGTRLTVL.

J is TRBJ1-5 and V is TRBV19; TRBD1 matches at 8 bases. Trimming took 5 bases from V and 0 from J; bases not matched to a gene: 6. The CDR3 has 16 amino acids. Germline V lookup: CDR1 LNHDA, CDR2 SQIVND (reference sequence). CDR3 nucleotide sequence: TGTGCCAGTAGTTGGGGACAGGCCCCTAGCAATCAGCCCCAGCATTTT. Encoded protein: CASSWGQAPSNQPQHF.

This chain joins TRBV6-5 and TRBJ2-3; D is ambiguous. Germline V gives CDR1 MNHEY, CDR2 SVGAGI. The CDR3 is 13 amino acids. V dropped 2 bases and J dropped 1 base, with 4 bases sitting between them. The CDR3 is CASSYEGTDTQYF. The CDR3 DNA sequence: TGTGCCAGCAGTTACGAGGGCACAGATACGCAGTATTTT.

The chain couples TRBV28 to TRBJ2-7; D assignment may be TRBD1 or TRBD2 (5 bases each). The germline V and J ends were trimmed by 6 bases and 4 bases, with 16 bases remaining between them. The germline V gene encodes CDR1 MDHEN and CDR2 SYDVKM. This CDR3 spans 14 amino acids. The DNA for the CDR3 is TGTGCCAGCAGACGGGACCGAGGGGTTTACGAGCAGTACTTC. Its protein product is CASRRDRGVYEQYF.

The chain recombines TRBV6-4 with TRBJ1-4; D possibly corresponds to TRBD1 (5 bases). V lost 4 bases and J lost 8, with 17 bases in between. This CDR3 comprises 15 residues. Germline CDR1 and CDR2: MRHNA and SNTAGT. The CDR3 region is CASSANSGGGEKLFF. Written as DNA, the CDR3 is TGTGCCAGCAGTGCCAATTCTGGTGGGGGAGAAAAACTGTTTTTT.